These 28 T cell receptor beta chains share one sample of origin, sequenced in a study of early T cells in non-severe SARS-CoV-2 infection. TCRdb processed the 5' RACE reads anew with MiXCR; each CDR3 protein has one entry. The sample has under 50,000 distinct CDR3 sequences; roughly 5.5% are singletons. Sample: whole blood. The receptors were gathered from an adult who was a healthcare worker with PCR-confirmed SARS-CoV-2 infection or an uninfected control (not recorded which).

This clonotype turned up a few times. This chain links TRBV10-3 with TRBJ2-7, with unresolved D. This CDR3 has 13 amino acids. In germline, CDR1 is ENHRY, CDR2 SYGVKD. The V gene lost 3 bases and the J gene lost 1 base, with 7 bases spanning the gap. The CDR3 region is CAISDMGSYEQYF. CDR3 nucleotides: TGTGCCATCAGTGACATGGGATCCTACGAGCAGTACTTC.

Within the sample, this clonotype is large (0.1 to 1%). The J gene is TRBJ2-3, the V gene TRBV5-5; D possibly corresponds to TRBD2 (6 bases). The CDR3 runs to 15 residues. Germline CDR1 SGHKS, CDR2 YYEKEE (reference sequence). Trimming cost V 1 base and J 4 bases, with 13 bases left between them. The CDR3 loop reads CASSLKRGSADTQYF. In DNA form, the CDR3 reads TGTGCCAGCAGCTTGAAACGGGGGAGCGCAGATACGCAGTATTTT.

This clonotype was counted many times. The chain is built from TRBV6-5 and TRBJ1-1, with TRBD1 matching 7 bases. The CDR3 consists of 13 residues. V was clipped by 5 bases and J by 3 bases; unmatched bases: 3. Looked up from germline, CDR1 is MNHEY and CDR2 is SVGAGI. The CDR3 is CASSRDSYTEAFF. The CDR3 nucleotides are TGTGCCAGCAGTCGGGACAGCTACACTGAAGCTTTCTTT.

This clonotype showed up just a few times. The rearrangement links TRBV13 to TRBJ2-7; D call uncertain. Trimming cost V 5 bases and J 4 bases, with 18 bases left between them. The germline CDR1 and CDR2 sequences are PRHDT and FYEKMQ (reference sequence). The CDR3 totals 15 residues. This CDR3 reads CASSIMGNPKYEQYF. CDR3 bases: TGTGCCAGCAGCATCATGGGTAATCCGAAATACGAGCAGTACTTC.

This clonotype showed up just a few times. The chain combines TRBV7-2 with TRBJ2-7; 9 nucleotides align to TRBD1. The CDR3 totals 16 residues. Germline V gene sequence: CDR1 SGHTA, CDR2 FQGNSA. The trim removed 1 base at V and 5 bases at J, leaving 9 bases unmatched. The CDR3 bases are TGTGCCAGCAGCTTAGGGCGGGACAGGGAGCGGGACGAGCAGTACTTC. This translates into CASSLGRDRERDEQYF.

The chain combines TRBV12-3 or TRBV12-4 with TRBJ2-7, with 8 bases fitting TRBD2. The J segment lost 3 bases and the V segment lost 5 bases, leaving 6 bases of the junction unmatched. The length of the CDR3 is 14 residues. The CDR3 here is CASSAREGLYEQYF. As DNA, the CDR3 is TGTGCCAGCAGTGCCCGGGAGGGCCTCTACGAGCAGTACTTC.

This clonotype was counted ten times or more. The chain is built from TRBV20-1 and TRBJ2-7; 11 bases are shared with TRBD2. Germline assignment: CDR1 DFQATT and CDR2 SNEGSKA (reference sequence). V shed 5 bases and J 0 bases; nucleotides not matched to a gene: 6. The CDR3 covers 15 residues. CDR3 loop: CSASGGLAGSYEQYF. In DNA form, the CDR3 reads TGCAGTGCTTCCGGCGGACTAGCGGGCTCCTACGAGCAGTACTTC.

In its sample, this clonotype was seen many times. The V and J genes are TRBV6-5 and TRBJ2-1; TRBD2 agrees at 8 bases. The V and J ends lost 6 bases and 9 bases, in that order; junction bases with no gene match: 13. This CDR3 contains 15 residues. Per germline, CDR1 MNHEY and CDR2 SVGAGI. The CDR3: CASRLAGRTSGEQFF. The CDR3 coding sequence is TGTGCCAGCAGATTAGCGGGAAGAACCTCGGGTGAGCAGTTCTTC.

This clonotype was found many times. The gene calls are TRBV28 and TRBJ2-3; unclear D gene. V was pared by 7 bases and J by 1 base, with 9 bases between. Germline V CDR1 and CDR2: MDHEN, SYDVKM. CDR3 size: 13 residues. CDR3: CASIQSGTDTQYF. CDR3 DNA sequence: TGTGCCAGCATCCAATCGGGCACAGATACGCAGTATTTT.

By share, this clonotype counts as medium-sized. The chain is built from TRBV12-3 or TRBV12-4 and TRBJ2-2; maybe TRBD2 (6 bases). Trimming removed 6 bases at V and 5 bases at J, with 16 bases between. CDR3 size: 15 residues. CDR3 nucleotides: TGTGCCAGCAGGTTGGCGGGGCTGGCAACCGGGGAGCTGTTTTTT. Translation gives CASRLAGLATGELFF.

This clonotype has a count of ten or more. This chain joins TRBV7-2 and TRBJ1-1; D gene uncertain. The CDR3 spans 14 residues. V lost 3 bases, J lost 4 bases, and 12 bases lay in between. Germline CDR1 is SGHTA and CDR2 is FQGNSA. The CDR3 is CASSFRRTTTEAFF. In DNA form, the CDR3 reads TGTGCCAGCAGCTTTCGGAGGACGACCACTGAAGCTTTCTTT.

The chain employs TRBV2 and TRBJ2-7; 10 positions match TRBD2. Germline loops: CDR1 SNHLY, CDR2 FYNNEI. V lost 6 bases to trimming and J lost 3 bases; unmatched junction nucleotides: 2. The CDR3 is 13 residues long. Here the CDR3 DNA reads TGTGCCAGCAGGTCTAGCGGGAGCTACGAGCAGTACTTC. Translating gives CASRSSGSYEQYF.

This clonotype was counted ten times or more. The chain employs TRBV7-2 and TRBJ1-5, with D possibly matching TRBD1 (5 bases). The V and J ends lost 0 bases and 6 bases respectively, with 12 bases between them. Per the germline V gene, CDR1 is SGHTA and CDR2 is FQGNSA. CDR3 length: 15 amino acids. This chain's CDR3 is CASSLAGGKGQPQHF. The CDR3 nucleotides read TGTGCCAGCAGCTTAGCTGGGGGGAAGGGTCAGCCCCAGCATTTT.

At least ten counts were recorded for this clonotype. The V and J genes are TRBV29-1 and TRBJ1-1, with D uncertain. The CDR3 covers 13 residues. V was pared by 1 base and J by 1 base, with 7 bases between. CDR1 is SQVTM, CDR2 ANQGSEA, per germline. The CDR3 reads CSVEVPGNTEAFF. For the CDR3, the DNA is TGCAGCGTTGAAGTGCCGGGGAACACTGAAGCTTTCTTT.

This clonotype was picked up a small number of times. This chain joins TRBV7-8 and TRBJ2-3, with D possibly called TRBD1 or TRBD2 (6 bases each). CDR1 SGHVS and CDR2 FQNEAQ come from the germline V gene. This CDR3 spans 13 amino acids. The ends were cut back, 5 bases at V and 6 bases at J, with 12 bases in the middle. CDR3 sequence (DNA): TGTGCCAGCAGCCAACGGGGGCCGGATACGCAGTATTTT. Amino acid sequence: CASSQRGPDTQYF.

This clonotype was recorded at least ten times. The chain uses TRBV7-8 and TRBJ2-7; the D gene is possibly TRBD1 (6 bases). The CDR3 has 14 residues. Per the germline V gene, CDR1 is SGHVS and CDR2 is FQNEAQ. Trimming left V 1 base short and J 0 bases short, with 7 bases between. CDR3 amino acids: CASSLGTVSYEQYF. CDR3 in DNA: TGTGCCAGCAGCTTAGGGACAGTCTCCTACGAGCAGTACTTC.

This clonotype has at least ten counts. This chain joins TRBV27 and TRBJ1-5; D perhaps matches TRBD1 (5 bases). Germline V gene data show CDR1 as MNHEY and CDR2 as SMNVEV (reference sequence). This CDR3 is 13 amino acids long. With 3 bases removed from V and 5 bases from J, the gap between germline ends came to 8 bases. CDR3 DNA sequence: TGTGCCAGCAGTTTCGACAGCTATCAGCCCCAGCATTTT. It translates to CASSFDSYQPQHF.

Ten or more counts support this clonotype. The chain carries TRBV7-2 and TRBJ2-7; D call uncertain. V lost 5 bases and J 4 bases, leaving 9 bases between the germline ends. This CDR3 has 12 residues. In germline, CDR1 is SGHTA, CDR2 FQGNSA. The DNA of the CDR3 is TGTGCCAGCAGCCATGGAAGTTACGAGCAGTACTTC. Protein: CASSHGSYEQYF.

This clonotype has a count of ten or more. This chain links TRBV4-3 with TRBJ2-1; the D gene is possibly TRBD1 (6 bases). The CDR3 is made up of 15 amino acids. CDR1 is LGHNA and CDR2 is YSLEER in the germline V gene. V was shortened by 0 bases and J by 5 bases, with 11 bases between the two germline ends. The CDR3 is CASSQDQGIDNEQFF. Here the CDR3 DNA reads TGCGCCAGCAGCCAAGACCAGGGGATTGACAATGAGCAGTTCTTC.

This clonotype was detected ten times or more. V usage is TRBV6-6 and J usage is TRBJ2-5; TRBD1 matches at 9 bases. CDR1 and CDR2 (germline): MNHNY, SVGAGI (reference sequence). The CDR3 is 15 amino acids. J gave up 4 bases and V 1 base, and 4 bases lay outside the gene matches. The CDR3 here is CASSYLGQGAETQYF. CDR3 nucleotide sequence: TGTGCCAGCAGTTACTTGGGACAGGGAGCAGAGACCCAGTACTTC.

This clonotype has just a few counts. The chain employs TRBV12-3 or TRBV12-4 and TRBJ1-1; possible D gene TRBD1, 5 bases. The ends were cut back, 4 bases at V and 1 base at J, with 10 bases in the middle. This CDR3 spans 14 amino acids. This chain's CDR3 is CASSWAGQNTEAFF. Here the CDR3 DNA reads TGTGCCAGCAGTTGGGCAGGGCAGAACACTGAAGCTTTCTTT.

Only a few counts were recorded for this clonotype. CDR3 DNA sequence: TGCGCCAGCAGCCAAGAAGGTCCCGTAGCGGGGGGCCCCTACAATGAGCAGTTCTTC. Translating it yields CASSQEGPVAGGPYNEQFF. This rearrangement joins TRBV4-3 to TRBJ2-1; 10 nucleotides match TRBD2. The CDR3 has 19 residues. Germline V gives CDR1 LGHNA, CDR2 YSLEER. V lost 0 bases to trimming and J lost 2 bases; unmatched junction nucleotides: 10.

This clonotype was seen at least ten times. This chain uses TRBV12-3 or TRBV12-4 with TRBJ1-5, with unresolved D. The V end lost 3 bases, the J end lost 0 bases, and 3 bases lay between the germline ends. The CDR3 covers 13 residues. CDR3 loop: CASSFASNQPQHF. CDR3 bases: TGTGCCAGCAGTTTCGCTAGCAATCAGCCCCAGCATTTT.

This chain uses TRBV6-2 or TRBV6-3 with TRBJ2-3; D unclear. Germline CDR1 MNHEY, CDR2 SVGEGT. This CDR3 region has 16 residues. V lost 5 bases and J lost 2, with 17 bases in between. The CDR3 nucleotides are TGTGCCAGCAGTACGAGGCCAGGTAAAGCCACAGATACGCAGTATTTT. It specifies CASSTRPGKATDTQYF.

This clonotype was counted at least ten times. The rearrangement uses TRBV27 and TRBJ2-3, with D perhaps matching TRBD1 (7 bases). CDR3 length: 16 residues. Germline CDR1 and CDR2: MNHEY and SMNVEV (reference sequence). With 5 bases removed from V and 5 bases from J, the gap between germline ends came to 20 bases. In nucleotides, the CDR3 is TGTGCCAGCAGTACCCTACAGGGGAGGTTTGGAGATACGCAGTATTTT. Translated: CASSTLQGRFGDTQYF.

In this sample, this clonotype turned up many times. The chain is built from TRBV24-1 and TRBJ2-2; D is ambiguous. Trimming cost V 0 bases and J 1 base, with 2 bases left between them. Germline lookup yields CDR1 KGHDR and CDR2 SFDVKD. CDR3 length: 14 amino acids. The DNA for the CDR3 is TGTGCCACCAGTGATTTGAAGAACACCGGGGAGCTGTTTTTT. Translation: CATSDLKNTGELFF.

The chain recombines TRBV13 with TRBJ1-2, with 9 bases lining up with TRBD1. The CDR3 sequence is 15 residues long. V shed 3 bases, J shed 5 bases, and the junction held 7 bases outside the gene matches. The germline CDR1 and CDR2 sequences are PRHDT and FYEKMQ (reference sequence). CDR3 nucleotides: TGTGCCAGCAGCTTGATGGGACAGGGTTGGTATGGCTACACCTTC. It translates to CASSLMGQGWYGYTF.

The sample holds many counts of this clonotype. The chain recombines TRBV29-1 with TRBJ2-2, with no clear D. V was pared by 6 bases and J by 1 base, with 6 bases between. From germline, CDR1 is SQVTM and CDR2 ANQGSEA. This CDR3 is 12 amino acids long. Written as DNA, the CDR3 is TGCAGCGTCGCCCTGAACACCGGGGAGCTGTTTTTT. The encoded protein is CSVALNTGELFF.